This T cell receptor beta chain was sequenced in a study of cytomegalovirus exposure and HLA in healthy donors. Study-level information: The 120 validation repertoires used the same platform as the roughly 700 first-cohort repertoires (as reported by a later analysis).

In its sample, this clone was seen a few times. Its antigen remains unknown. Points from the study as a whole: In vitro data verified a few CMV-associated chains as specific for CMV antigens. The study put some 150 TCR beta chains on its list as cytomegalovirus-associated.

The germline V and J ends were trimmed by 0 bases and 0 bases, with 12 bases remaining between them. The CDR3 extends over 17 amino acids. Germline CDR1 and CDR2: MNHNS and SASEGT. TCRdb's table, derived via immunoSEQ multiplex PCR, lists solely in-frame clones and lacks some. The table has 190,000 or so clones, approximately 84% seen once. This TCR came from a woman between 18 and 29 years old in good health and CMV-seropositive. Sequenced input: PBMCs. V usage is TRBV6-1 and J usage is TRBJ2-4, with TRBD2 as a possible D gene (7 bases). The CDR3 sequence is CASSEAPGGLAKNIQYF. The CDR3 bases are TGTGCCAGCAGTGAAGCCCCCGGGGGGCTAGCCAAAAACATTCAGTACTTC.